This passage covers 29 T cell receptor beta chains from one sample sequenced in a study of T cell changes during pregnancy in multiple sclerosis. The protocol was immunoSEQ multiplex PCR, while the TCRdb copy is restricted to in-frame clones and leaves out a portion. This sample carries 70,000 to 75,000 clones, around 94% of them seen once, and the ten largest clones take 2.1%. The material was peripheral blood, obtained in the second trimester of pregnancy. All receptors come from a female donor in good health, enrolled as a control in a pregnancy study.

This sequence joins TRBV6-5 and TRBJ1-1; no reliable D call. V was trimmed by 10 bases and J by 3 bases, leaving 15 bases between them. Germline V CDR1 and CDR2: MNHEY, SVGAGI. The CDR3 is made up of 13 amino acids. As DNA, the CDR3 is TGTGCCACCATTCGGTCGGGGTACACTGAAGCTTTCTTT. Encoded protein: CATIRSGYTEAFF.

The chain is built from TRBV25-1 and TRBJ2-1, with D perhaps TRBD1 (6 bases). CDR3 length: 14 residues. With 7 bases removed from V and 4 bases from J, the gap between germline ends came to 14 bases. Germline V gives CDR1 MGHDK, CDR2 SYGVNS. The chain's CDR3 is CASTGTRGYNEQFF. The CDR3, as DNA: TGTGCCAGCACCGGGACAAGAGGATACAATGAGCAGTTCTTC.

The J gene is TRBJ1-3, the V gene TRBV15; D possibly corresponds to TRBD1 (5 bases). This CDR3 has 15 residues. Germline loops: CDR1 LNHNV, CDR2 YYDKDF (reference sequence). V was pared by 4 bases and J by 0 bases, with 10 bases between. This CDR3 is CATSTGHGSGNTIYF. DNA of the CDR3: TGTGCCACCAGCACCGGACATGGCTCTGGAAACACCATATATTTT.

V usage is TRBV9 and J usage is TRBJ2-3, with a tentative D call TRBD1 (6 bases). Between the trimmed V and J ends, which lost 3 bases and 2 bases, there was a span of 10 bases. Germline V gives CDR1 SGDLS, CDR2 YYNGEE. CDR3 length: 14 residues. The CDR3 bases are TGTGCCAGCAGCGCACAGGGAAACACAGATACGCAGTATTTT. It codes for CASSAQGNTDTQYF.

This sequence joins TRBV4-3 and TRBJ2-2; 7 bases fit TRBD2. Germline V gives CDR1 LGHNA, CDR2 YSLEER. Germline trimming cut 4 bases from V and 3 bases from J; bases unmatched to any gene: 8. The CDR3 runs to 16 residues. This CDR3 reads CASSLWRGTYTGELFF. CDR3 sequence (DNA): TGCGCCAGCAGCCTTTGGCGGGGGACTTACACCGGGGAGCTGTTTTTT.

This chain uses TRBV6-5 with TRBJ2-7; 11 nucleotides line up with TRBD2. CDR1 is MNHEY, CDR2 SVGAGI, per germline. The CDR3 is 15 amino acids. V was pared by 5 bases and J by 3 bases, with 6 bases of the junction left unmatched. The CDR3 coding sequence is TGTGCCAGCAGTCGCCCTAGCGGGGGGATCTACGAGCAGTACTTC. It translates to CASSRPSGGIYEQYF.

V gene TRBV28 combines with J gene TRBJ1-5; 9 nucleotides match TRBD1. V shed 3 bases and J 1 base; nucleotides not matched to a gene: 19. This CDR3 has 21 residues. Germline V gene data show CDR1 as MDHEN and CDR2 as SYDVKM. The CDR3 protein is CASSLTHTVPGTGKSNQPQHF. CDR3 DNA sequence: TGTGCCAGCAGTTTGACACACACCGTTCCCGGGACAGGGAAGAGCAATCAGCCCCAGCATTTT.

The chain has TRBV5-5 and TRBJ2-1, with D tentatively TRBD2 (5 bases). Per the germline V gene, CDR1 is SGHKS and CDR2 is YYEKEE (reference sequence). CDR3 length: 13 residues. With 0 bases removed from V and 7 bases from J, the gap between germline ends came to 8 bases. For the CDR3, the DNA is TGTGCCAGCAGCTTGGTATCGGGAAATGAGCAGTTCTTC. Translation: CASSLVSGNEQFF.

The genes are TRBV7-3 and TRBJ2-3; 7 positions agree with TRBD1. Unmatched junction bases numbered 6, after V lost 5 bases and J lost 1 base. The CDR3 runs to 15 residues. CDR1 SGHTA and CDR2 FQGTGA come from the germline V gene. CDR3 nucleotide sequence: TGTGCCAGCAGCACCAGGGGGTACCGCACAGATACGCAGTATTTT. Translated: CASSTRGYRTDTQYF.

In DNA, the CDR3 is TGTGCCAGCAGCGACAGGGTCTATGGCTACACCTTC. It yields the protein CASSDRVYGYTF. The V and J genes are TRBV9 and TRBJ1-2; tentatively, D is TRBD1 (6 bases). The length of the CDR3 is 12 residues. The V and J ends lost 3 bases and 4 bases respectively, with 7 bases between them. Germline V gene sequence: CDR1 SGDLS, CDR2 YYNGEE. Together with reference TRBV9 and TRBJ1-2, the CDR3 gives the full variable domain: DSGVTQTPKHLITATGQRVTLRCSPRSGDLSVYWYQQSLDQGLQFLIQYYNGEERAKGNILERFSAQQFPDLHSELNLSSLELGDSALYFCASSDRVYGYTFGSGTRLTVV.

The J gene is TRBJ2-2, the V gene TRBV2; the D gene is possibly TRBD2 (6 bases). The CDR3 extends over 14 amino acids. V lost 7 bases to trimming and J lost 4 bases, with 13 bases between them. Germline V gives CDR1 SNHLY, CDR2 FYNNEI. The CDR3 region has the DNA TGTGCCAGCAAGGGGACTGGCCGCACCGGGGAGCTGTTTTTT. Amino acids: CASKGTGRTGELFF.

V gene TRBV6-1 combines with J gene TRBJ2-4; D call uncertain. Trimming took off 4 bases at V and 8 bases at J, with 9 bases between the two ends. CDR1 is MNHNS, CDR2 SASEGT, per germline. The CDR3 length is 12 residues. CDR3 nucleotides: TGTGCCAGCAGTGCCCAGGTTTACATTCAGTACTTC. Amino acid sequence: CASSAQVYIQYF.

The genes are TRBV19 and TRBJ2-3, with 7 bases lining up with TRBD1. CDR3 length: 15 amino acids. The germline CDR1 and CDR2 sequences are LNHDA and SQIVND (reference sequence). The ends lost 7 bases at V and 1 base at J; junction bases unmatched: 8. CDR3 protein: CASMSQDRRTDTQYF. CDR3 coding DNA: TGTGCCAGTATGTCCCAGGACAGGCGCACAGATACGCAGTATTTT.

The rearrangement joins TRBV7-9 to TRBJ2-5; 7 nucleotides align to TRBD1. V lost 6 bases and J lost 1; bases outside the gene matches: 11. CDR1 and CDR2 from the germline V gene are SEHNR and FQNEAQ (reference sequence). CDR3 length: 16 amino acids. The CDR3: CASRTTGAGLQETQYF. In nucleotides, the CDR3 is TGTGCCAGCAGAACTACAGGGGCCGGGCTCCAAGAGACCCAGTACTTC.

This sequence joins TRBV9 and TRBJ1-2; 10 bases are shared with TRBD1. The CDR3 spans 17 residues. The junction had 7 bases not matched to a gene; V was cut back by 0 bases and J by 2 bases. CDR1 and CDR2 (germline): SGDLS, YYNGEE. The CDR3 DNA follows: TGTGCCAGCAGCGTAGAGCCACGGACAGGGGGGAACTATGGCTACACCTTC. This gives the protein CASSVEPRTGGNYGYTF.

The rearrangement joins TRBV30 to TRBJ2-2; D unresolved. The CDR3 consists of 15 residues. The germline gives CDR1 GTSNPN, CDR2 SVGIG (reference sequence). Trimming stripped 5 bases from V and 3 bases from J, with 16 bases between. CDR3: CAWCRNSAYTGELFF. DNA of the CDR3: TGTGCCTGGTGTCGGAACAGTGCATACACCGGGGAGCTGTTTTTT.

The CDR3 sequence: CASSFRGSTQYF. The CDR3 DNA follows: TGTGCCAGCAGCTTTCGGGGGAGTACGCAGTATTTT. J is TRBJ2-3 and V is TRBV5-6; tentatively, D is TRBD2 (6 bases). V was pared by 2 bases and J by 8 bases, with 9 bases between. Per germline, CDR1 SGHDT and CDR2 YYEEEE. The CDR3 contains 12 residues. Supplemented by reference TRBV5-6 and TRBJ2-3, the full variable domain reads DAGVTQSPTHLIKTRGQQVTLRCSPKSGHDTVSWYQQALGQGPQFIFQYYEEEERQRGNFPDRFSGHQFPNYSSELNVNALLLGDSALYLCASSFRGSTQYFGPGTRLTVL.

CDR3 loop: CASSLDQGTDTQYF. CDR3 bases: TGCGCCAGCAGCTTGGACCAGGGAACAGATACGCAGTATTTT. The rearrangement links TRBV5-1 to TRBJ2-3; a weak D match, TRBD1 (5 bases). There are 14 residues in the CDR3. The V and J ends lost 0 bases and 3 bases respectively, with 8 bases between them. Germline-derived CDR1 and CDR2 are SGHRS and YFSETQ.

V usage is TRBV30 and J usage is TRBJ1-5, with D perhaps TRBD1 (5 bases). Trimming pared 3 bases from V and 2 bases from J, leaving 14 bases between. The CDR3 runs 15 residues. CDR1 GTSNPN and CDR2 SVGIG come from the germline V gene (reference sequence). The CDR3 region is CAWRGMWGGNQPQHF. CDR3 coding DNA: TGTGCCTGGAGGGGAATGTGGGGGGGCAATCAGCCCCAGCATTTT.

The chain links TRBV7-9 to TRBJ1-5; D uncertain. Germline loops: CDR1 SEHNR, CDR2 FQNEAQ (reference sequence). V was clipped by 1 base and J by 3 bases, with 7 bases between them. This CDR3 is built from 14 residues. CDR3: CASSLDGYNQPQHF. Written as DNA, the CDR3 is TGTGCCAGCAGCTTAGACGGGTACAATCAGCCCCAGCATTTT.

In the case of this clone: Relative to the germline gene, one junction end is altered; a read error may explain this. The V gene is TRBV4-2, the J gene TRBJ2-7; 9 bases are a match to TRBD1. Germline-derived CDR1 and CDR2 are LGHNA and YNFKEQ. The CDR3 consists of 13 residues. CDR3 nucleotide sequence: TGTGCCAGCAGCCAAGAATTCGGGGACAGGGTCCAATTC. Encoded protein: CASSQEFGDRVQF.

The V call is TRBV27, the J call TRBJ1-6, with 7 bases fitting TRBD1. There are 14 residues in the CDR3. The germline CDR1 and CDR2 sequences are MNHEY and SMNVEV (reference sequence). The junction had 4 bases not matched to a gene; V was cut back by 7 bases and J by 4 bases. CDR3 in amino acids: CASTWGQYNSPLHF. The DNA of the CDR3 is TGTGCCAGCACCTGGGGACAGTATAATTCACCCCTCCACTTT.

The V and J genes are TRBV7-9 and TRBJ2-3, with TRBD2 matching 11 bases. The CDR3 consists of 16 residues. Trimming at V came to 5 bases and at J to 1 base, leaving 5 bases not matched to a gene. CDR1 and CDR2 from the germline V gene are SEHNR and FQNEAQ (reference sequence). CDR3 nucleotide sequence: TGTGCCAGCAGCATAACTAGCGGGGGACGCACAGATACGCAGTATTTT. Translation gives CASSITSGGRTDTQYF.

The chain carries TRBV4-3 and TRBJ2-5; 7 bases match TRBD1. V was clipped by 4 bases and J by 3 bases; unmatched bases: 5. CDR1 and CDR2 (germline): LGHNA, YSLEER. The CDR3 has 14 residues. The CDR3 here is CASSPSGQKETQYF. CDR3 DNA sequence: TGCGCCAGCAGCCCGTCGGGACAGAAAGAGACCCAGTACTTC.

V and J are TRBV7-2 and TRBJ2-2; D unclear. CDR3 length equals 14 residues. V was trimmed by 1 base and J by 6 bases, leaving 9 bases between them. The germline V gene has CDR1 SGHTA and CDR2 FQGNSA. The CDR3 protein is CASSLGDTPGELFF. Written as DNA, the CDR3 is TGTGCCAGCAGCTTAGGAGACACCCCCGGGGAGCTGTTTTTT.

The V and J genes are TRBV6-1 and TRBJ2-5; TRBD1 matches 7 bases. The CDR3 loop spans 13 amino acids. Per germline, CDR1 MNHNS and CDR2 SASEGT. Unmatched junction bases numbered 4, after V lost 7 bases and J lost 2 bases. The CDR3 sequence is CASTNRGQETQYF. CDR3 DNA: TGTGCCAGCACTAACAGGGGACAAGAGACCCAGTACTTC.

The gene calls are TRBV6-4 and TRBJ2-6, with no clear D. The germline CDR1 and CDR2 sequences are MRHNA and SNTAGT. V was clipped by 6 bases and J by 4 bases, with 7 bases between them. The CDR3 is 13 amino acids. The CDR3 loop reads CASRESGANVLTF. In DNA, the CDR3 is TGTGCCAGCAGGGAGTCCGGGGCCAACGTCCTGACTTTC.

This rearrangement joins TRBV11-1 to TRBJ2-5; 7 bases are a match to TRBD1. Germline V gene sequence: CDR1 SGHAT, CDR2 FQDESV (reference sequence). This CDR3 is 13 amino acids long. V trimming: 7 bases; J trimming: 5 bases; junction bases outside the gene matches: 7. The CDR3 sequence: CASTRQGVETQYF. CDR3 coding DNA: TGTGCCAGCACTCGACAGGGAGTTGAGACCCAGTACTTC.

This chain connects TRBV18 to TRBJ2-2; 8 bases match TRBD1. This CDR3 is built from 16 residues. Trimming at V came to 0 bases and at J to 4 bases, leaving 4 bases not matched to a gene. In germline, CDR1 is KGHSH, CDR2 LQKENI. The CDR3 loop is CASSPPTGAGTGELFF. The CDR3 DNA reads TGTGCCAGCTCACCACCGACAGGGGCTGGCACCGGGGAGCTGTTTTTT.